Listed below are T cell receptor beta chains from one sample, sequenced in a study of cytomegalovirus exposure and HLA in healthy donors. The method was immunoSEQ multiplex PCR; TCRdb's version includes in-frame clones alone and lacks a portion of them. The table has about 91,000 clones, around nine tenths seen once. The sample consisted of PBMCs. The receptors shown here come from a man younger than 45 in good health and CMV-seropositive. Both conserved end residues are part of each CDR3. Each record gives: CDR3 DNA, CDR3 protein, V gene, clone size, D gene, CDR3 length, J gene. D genes are given only for firm matches. Expanded clones are given a class, and other clones once, few, many or no size at all.

CDR3nt: TGTGCCAGTCGCAGGGCCGGGGCCAACGTCCTGACTTTC; CDR3aa: CASRRAGANVLTF; v_gene: TRBV19; abundance: -; d_gene: -; len: 13; j_gene: TRBJ2-6
CDR3nt: TGCGCCAGCAGCAGCGGACAGGGGGCGCAAAACGGGGAGCTGTTTTTT; CDR3aa: CASSSGQGAQNGELFF; v_gene: TRBV5-1; abundance: -; d_gene: TRBD1; len: 16; j_gene: TRBJ2-2
CDR3nt: TGTGCCAGCAGCCTGGGACTAGCGGGAGCGCGGGGGGCCAACGTCCTGACTTTC; CDR3aa: CASSLGLAGARGANVLTF; v_gene: TRBV5-4; abundance: -; d_gene: TRBD2; len: 18; j_gene: TRBJ2-6
CDR3nt: TGCGCCAGCAGGGAGACAGGGGGGAATGAAAAACTGTTTTTT; CDR3aa: CASRETGGNEKLFF; v_gene: TRBV10-2; abundance: -; d_gene: TRBD1; len: 14; j_gene: TRBJ1-4
CDR3nt: TGCGCCAGCAGCTTGGCCCAGATAACTAGCGGGAACTACGAGCAGTACTTC; CDR3aa: CASSLAQITSGNYEQYF; v_gene: TRBV5-1; abundance: -; d_gene: TRBD2; len: 17; j_gene: TRBJ2-7
CDR3nt: TGTGCCAGCAGTGACCCGGGGGGAAGTGGAACTGAAGCTTTCTTT; CDR3aa: CASSDPGGSGTEAFF; v_gene: TRBV2; abundance: -; d_gene: -; len: 15; j_gene: TRBJ1-1
CDR3nt: TGCGCCAGCAGCTACCCCGAGAGGGGGGGCTATGGCTACACCTTC; CDR3aa: CASSYPERGGYGYTF; v_gene: TRBV4-1; abundance: -; d_gene: -; len: 15; j_gene: TRBJ1-2
CDR3nt: TGTGCCAGCAGTCTCACAGGGAGCGGGGAGCTGTTTTTT; CDR3aa: CASSLTGSGELFF; v_gene: TRBV28; abundance: -; d_gene: -; len: 13; j_gene: TRBJ2-2
CDR3nt: TGTGCCAGCAGTTCGCCTGGGGGGACAGGGTCGGCCTACGAGCAGTACTTC; CDR3aa: CASSSPGGTGSAYEQYF; v_gene: TRBV28; abundance: once; d_gene: TRBD1; len: 17; j_gene: TRBJ2-7
CDR3nt: TGTGCCAGCAGCCCTCCGGTATGGAACACTGAAGCTTTCTTT; CDR3aa: CASSPPVWNTEAFF; v_gene: TRBV7-9; abundance: -; d_gene: -; len: 14; j_gene: TRBJ1-1
CDR3nt: TGTGCCAGCAGGGTACTAGCGGGAGTAAGAACCGGGGAGCTGTTTTTT; CDR3aa: CASRVLAGVRTGELFF; v_gene: TRBV11-2; abundance: few; d_gene: TRBD2; len: 16; j_gene: TRBJ2-2
CDR3nt: TGTGCCAGCAGCTTCGGGCCCAGGGAGGGCGAGCAGTACTTC; CDR3aa: CASSFGPREGEQYF; v_gene: TRBV11-2; abundance: -; d_gene: TRBD2; len: 14; j_gene: TRBJ2-7
CDR3nt: TGTGCCAGCAGTCCCGTGACTAGAAATCGGGAGACCCAGTACTTC; CDR3aa: CASSPVTRNRETQYF; v_gene: TRBV27; abundance: -; d_gene: -; len: 15; j_gene: TRBJ2-5
CDR3nt: TGTGCCAGCAGTAGTACAAGCGGGAGATTTTACAATGAGCAGTTCTTC; CDR3aa: CASSSTSGRFYNEQFF; v_gene: TRBV2; abundance: -; d_gene: TRBD2; len: 16; j_gene: TRBJ2-1
CDR3nt: TGTGCCTGGAGGACTAGCGGAAGCTCCTACAATGAGCAGTTCTTC; CDR3aa: CAWRTSGSSYNEQFF; v_gene: TRBV30; abundance: -; d_gene: TRBD2; len: 15; j_gene: TRBJ2-1
CDR3nt: TGTGCCAGCAGCCAATCGACAGGGGGATTAGATACGCAGTATTTT; CDR3aa: CASSQSTGGLDTQYF; v_gene: TRBV7-8; abundance: -; d_gene: TRBD1; len: 15; j_gene: TRBJ2-3
CDR3nt: TGTGCCAGCAGTTACGCCGGGAGCTCCTACGAGCAGTACTTC; CDR3aa: CASSYAGSSYEQYF; v_gene: TRBV28; abundance: -; d_gene: -; len: 14; j_gene: TRBJ2-7
CDR3nt: TGCGCCAGCAGCCAACCTACCTCAAGGGAGGTCTATGGCTACACCTTC; CDR3aa: CASSQPTSREVYGYTF; v_gene: TRBV4-1; abundance: -; d_gene: -; len: 16; j_gene: TRBJ1-2
CDR3nt: TGCAGCGTCGCCCCGGGACTATGGGGCAATGAGCAGTTCTTC; CDR3aa: CSVAPGLWGNEQFF; v_gene: TRBV29-1; abundance: once; d_gene: TRBD2; len: 14; j_gene: TRBJ2-1
CDR3nt: TGTGCCAGCAGTTTACCCCCCTCAGATACGCAGTATTTT; CDR3aa: CASSLPPSDTQYF; v_gene: TRBV27; abundance: few; d_gene: -; len: 13; j_gene: TRBJ2-3
CDR3nt: TGTGCCAGCAGCTACGGGACAGGGACCTATGGCTACACCTTC; CDR3aa: CASSYGTGTYGYTF; v_gene: TRBV2; abundance: -; d_gene: TRBD1; len: 14; j_gene: TRBJ1-2
CDR3nt: TGTGCCAGCAGCCCAGGGGGCCCGAACACTGAAGCTTTCTTT; CDR3aa: CASSPGGPNTEAFF; v_gene: TRBV6-5; abundance: once; d_gene: TRBD1; len: 14; j_gene: TRBJ1-1
CDR3nt: TGCGCCAGCAGTGAGCAGGGGTATTCCTACAATGAGCAGTTCTTC; CDR3aa: CASSEQGYSYNEQFF; v_gene: TRBV10-1; abundance: -; d_gene: -; len: 15; j_gene: TRBJ2-1
CDR3nt: TGTGCCAGCAGGGGGACAAGCGATACGCAGTATTTT; CDR3aa: CASRGTSDTQYF; v_gene: TRBV7-2; abundance: -; d_gene: -; len: 12; j_gene: TRBJ2-3
CDR3nt: TGTGCCAGTAGTAGACAGGCTAACACTGAAGCTTTCTTT; CDR3aa: CASSRQANTEAFF; v_gene: TRBV19; abundance: -; d_gene: -; len: 13; j_gene: TRBJ1-1
CDR3nt: TGTGCCAGCAGTGAAAGGGCCGCCAGGGAAAGGGAAAAACTGTTTTTT; CDR3aa: CASSERAAREREKLFF; v_gene: TRBV2; abundance: -; d_gene: -; len: 16; j_gene: TRBJ1-4
CDR3nt: TGTGCCAGCAGCCTAGGGGTCGGGACTAATCTGAGGGAGCAGTACTTC; CDR3aa: CASSLGVGTNLREQYF; v_gene: TRBV4-2; abundance: -; d_gene: TRBD2; len: 16; j_gene: TRBJ2-7
CDR3nt: TGTGCCAGCAGCACAGGACAGAACTATGGCTACACCTTC; CDR3aa: CASSTGQNYGYTF; v_gene: TRBV7-8; abundance: -; d_gene: -; len: 13; j_gene: TRBJ1-2
CDR3nt: TGTGCCAGCAGTGCCTCCCTCAGCAATGAGCAGTTCTTC; CDR3aa: CASSASLSNEQFF; v_gene: TRBV28; abundance: -; d_gene: -; len: 13; j_gene: TRBJ2-1
CDR3nt: TGTGCCAGCAGCTTAGAGATCGGCGGGAGAAAAAACAATGAGCAGTTCTTC; CDR3aa: CASSLEIGGRKNNEQFF; v_gene: TRBV7-9; abundance: -; d_gene: TRBD2; len: 17; j_gene: TRBJ2-1
CDR3nt: TGTGCCAGCAGCTTAGGTGGAGGGAACACTGAAGCTTTCTTT; CDR3aa: CASSLGGGNTEAFF; v_gene: TRBV7-9; abundance: -; d_gene: -; len: 14; j_gene: TRBJ1-1
CDR3nt: TGTGCCAGCAGTCGGTATGGCTACACCTTC; CDR3aa: CASSRYGYTF; v_gene: TRBV28; abundance: once; d_gene: -; len: 10; j_gene: TRBJ1-2
CDR3nt: TGTGCCAGCAGCTTAGGGACTAGCGGGAGTGGACAGGTTGATACGCAGTATTTT; CDR3aa: CASSLGTSGSGQVDTQYF; v_gene: TRBV7-6; abundance: -; d_gene: TRBD2; len: 18; j_gene: TRBJ2-3
CDR3nt: TGTGCCTGGAGTTCGGCCAGGGGTAACACTGAAGCTTTCTTT; CDR3aa: CAWSSARGNTEAFF; v_gene: TRBV30; abundance: -; d_gene: -; len: 14; j_gene: TRBJ1-1
CDR3nt: TGTGCCAGCAGGCTAAACAGGGCTAATGGCTACACCTTC; CDR3aa: CASRLNRANGYTF; v_gene: TRBV5-4; abundance: few; d_gene: -; len: 13; j_gene: TRBJ1-2
CDR3nt: TGTGCCAGCTCCCACAGGGCGGACACTGAAGCTTTCTTT; CDR3aa: CASSHRADTEAFF; v_gene: TRBV28; abundance: -; d_gene: -; len: 13; j_gene: TRBJ1-1
CDR3nt: TGTGCCAGCAGTTTACGTCTAGCGGGAACAGAGACCCAGTACTTC; CDR3aa: CASSLRLAGTETQYF; v_gene: TRBV28; abundance: once; d_gene: TRBD2; len: 15; j_gene: TRBJ2-5
CDR3nt: TGTGCCAGCAGCCCGGACAGTACCAATCAGCCCCAGCATTTT; CDR3aa: CASSPDSTNQPQHF; v_gene: TRBV7-9; abundance: few; d_gene: -; len: 14; j_gene: TRBJ1-5
CDR3nt: TGTGCCAGCAAGCCTCTCTCTGGAAACACCATATATTTT; CDR3aa: CASKPLSGNTIYF; v_gene: TRBV2; abundance: few; d_gene: -; len: 13; j_gene: TRBJ1-3
CDR3nt: TGTGCCAGCTCACCTAGACGGGAGATGTATGAGCAGTTCTTC; CDR3aa: CASSPRREMYEQFF; v_gene: TRBV18; abundance: -; d_gene: -; len: 14; j_gene: TRBJ2-1
CDR3nt: TGTGCCAGTACTAGACAGGGGACCTACGAGCAGTACTTC; CDR3aa: CASTRQGTYEQYF; v_gene: TRBV6-5; abundance: -; d_gene: TRBD1; len: 13; j_gene: TRBJ2-7
CDR3nt: TGTGCCAGCAGTCTCTTACAGGGAACGCAGCCCCAGCATTTT; CDR3aa: CASSLLQGTQPQHF; v_gene: TRBV2; abundance: -; d_gene: -; len: 14; j_gene: TRBJ1-5
CDR3nt: TGCAGCACAACAGGGGACACCTACGAGCAGTACTTC; CDR3aa: CSTTGDTYEQYF; v_gene: TRBV29-1; abundance: -; d_gene: TRBD1; len: 12; j_gene: TRBJ2-7
CDR3nt: TGTGCCAGCAGCGTAGGCCCTTCGCAGGGGGCTACCCTCAATGAAAAACTGTTTTTT; CDR3aa: CASSVGPSQGATLNEKLFF; v_gene: TRBV9; abundance: once; d_gene: TRBD1; len: 19; j_gene: TRBJ1-4
CDR3nt: TGTGCCAGCAGTAACACAGCGGGTCGACTGGACCAATTAGCGTACACAGATACGCAGTATTTT; CDR3aa: CASSNTAGRLDQLAYTDTQYF; v_gene: TRBV27; abundance: -; d_gene: -; len: 21; j_gene: TRBJ2-3
CDR3nt: TGTGCCAGCAGTGAGATTCGGGGAAGTGGCCAAGGGACCCAGTACTTC; CDR3aa: CASSEIRGSGQGTQYF; v_gene: TRBV6-1; abundance: -; d_gene: -; len: 16; j_gene: TRBJ2-5
CDR3nt: TGTGCCAGCATCCCTGGTGACAGGGTGAGGAGGAACACTGAAGCTTTCTTT; CDR3aa: CASIPGDRVRRNTEAFF; v_gene: TRBV28; abundance: -; d_gene: TRBD1; len: 17; j_gene: TRBJ1-1